This T cell receptor (beta chain) emerged from a study of human CD8 memory T cell subsets. UMI-labeled 5' RACE was used to make TCR beta libraries. TCRdb reprocessed the 5' RACE reads and keeps a single row for each CDR3 protein, giving no DNA. This sample carries 10,000 to 11,000 distinct CDR3 sequences, with roughly 9% going to the ten biggest clones. Considering frequency, this clonotype is medium-sized. This clonotype was obtained from a human donor in good health. What was sequenced was CD8+ stem-like memory T cells (TSCM and TCM) sorted from PBMCs. The subset: stem-like memory CD8 T cells (TSTEM), CCR7+ PD-1- TIGIT-.

The CDR3 region is CASTYGSYNEQFF. The rearrangement links TRBV6-1 to TRBJ2-1. CDR1 and CDR2 from the germline V gene are MNHNS and SASEGT. The CDR3 length is 13 residues.